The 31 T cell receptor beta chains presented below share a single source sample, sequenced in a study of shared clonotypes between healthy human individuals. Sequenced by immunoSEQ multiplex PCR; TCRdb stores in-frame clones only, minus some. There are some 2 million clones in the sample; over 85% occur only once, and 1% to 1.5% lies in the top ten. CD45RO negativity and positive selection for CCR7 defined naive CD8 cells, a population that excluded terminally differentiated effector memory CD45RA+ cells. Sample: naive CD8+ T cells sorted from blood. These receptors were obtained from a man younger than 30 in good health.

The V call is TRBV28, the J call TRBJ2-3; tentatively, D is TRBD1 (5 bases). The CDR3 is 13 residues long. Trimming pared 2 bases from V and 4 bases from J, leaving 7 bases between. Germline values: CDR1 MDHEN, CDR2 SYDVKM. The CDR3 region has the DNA TGTGCCAGCAGTTTACAGGGCGCAGATACGCAGTATTTT. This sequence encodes CASSLQGADTQYF.

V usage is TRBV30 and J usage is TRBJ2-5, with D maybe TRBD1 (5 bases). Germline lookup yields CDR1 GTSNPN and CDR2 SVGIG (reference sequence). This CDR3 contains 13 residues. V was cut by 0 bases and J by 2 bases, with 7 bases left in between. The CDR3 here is CAWSVPGQETQYF. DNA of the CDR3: TGTGCCTGGAGTGTCCCAGGGCAAGAGACCCAGTACTTC. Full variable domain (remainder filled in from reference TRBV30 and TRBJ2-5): SQTIHQWPATLVQPVGSPLSLECTVEGTSNPNLYWYRQAAGRGLQLLFYSVGIGQISSEVPQNLSASRPQDRQFILSSKKLLLSDSGFYLCAWSVPGQETQYFGPGTRLLVL.

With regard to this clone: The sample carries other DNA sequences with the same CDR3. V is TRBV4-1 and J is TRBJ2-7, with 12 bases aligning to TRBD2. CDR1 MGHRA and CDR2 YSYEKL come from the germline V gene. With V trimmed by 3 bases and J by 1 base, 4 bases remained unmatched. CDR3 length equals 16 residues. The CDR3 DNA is TGCGCCAGCAGCCAGGTACTAGCGGGAGGTTCCTACGAGCAGTACTTC. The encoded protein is CASSQVLAGGSYEQYF.

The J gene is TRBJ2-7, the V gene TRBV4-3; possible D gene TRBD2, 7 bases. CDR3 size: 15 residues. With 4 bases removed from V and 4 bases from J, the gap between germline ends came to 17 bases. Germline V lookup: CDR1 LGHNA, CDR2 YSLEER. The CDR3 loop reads CASSPTEGGGYEQYF. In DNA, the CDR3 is TGCGCCAGCAGCCCAACAGAGGGAGGGGGATACGAGCAGTACTTC.

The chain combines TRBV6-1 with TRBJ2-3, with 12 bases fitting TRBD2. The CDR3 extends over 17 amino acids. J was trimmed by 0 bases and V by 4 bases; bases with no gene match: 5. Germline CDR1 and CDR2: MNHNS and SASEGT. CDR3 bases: TGTGCCAGCAGTGGACGACTAGCGGGGGATAGCACAGATACGCAGTATTTT. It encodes CASSGRLAGDSTDTQYF.

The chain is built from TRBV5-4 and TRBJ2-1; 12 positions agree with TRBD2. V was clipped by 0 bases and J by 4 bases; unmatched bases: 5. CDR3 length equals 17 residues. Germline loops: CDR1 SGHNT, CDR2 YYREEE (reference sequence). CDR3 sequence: CASSLDPSGGVYNEQFF. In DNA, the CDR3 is TGTGCCAGCAGCTTGGACCCTAGCGGGGGGGTTTACAATGAGCAGTTCTTC.

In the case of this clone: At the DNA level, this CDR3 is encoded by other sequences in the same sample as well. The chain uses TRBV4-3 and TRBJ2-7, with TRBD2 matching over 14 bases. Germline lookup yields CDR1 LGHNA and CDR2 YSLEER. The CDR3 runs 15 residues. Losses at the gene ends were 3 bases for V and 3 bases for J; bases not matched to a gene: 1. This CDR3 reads CASSHGLAGGYEQYF. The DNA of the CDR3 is TGCGCCAGCAGCCACGGACTAGCGGGAGGCTACGAGCAGTACTTC.

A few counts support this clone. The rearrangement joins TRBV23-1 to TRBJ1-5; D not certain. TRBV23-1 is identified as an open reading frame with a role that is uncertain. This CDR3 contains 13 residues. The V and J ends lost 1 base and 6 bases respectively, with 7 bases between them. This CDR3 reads CASSQLGGQPQHF. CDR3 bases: TGCGCCAGCAGTCAATTGGGCGGTCAGCCCCAGCATTTT.

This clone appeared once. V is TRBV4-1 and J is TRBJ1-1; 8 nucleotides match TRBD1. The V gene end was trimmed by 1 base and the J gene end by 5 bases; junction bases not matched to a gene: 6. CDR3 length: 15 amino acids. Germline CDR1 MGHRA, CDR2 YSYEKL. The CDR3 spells CASSQGDRGGTEAFF. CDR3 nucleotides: TGCGCCAGCAGCCAAGGCGACAGGGGTGGAACTGAAGCTTTCTTT.

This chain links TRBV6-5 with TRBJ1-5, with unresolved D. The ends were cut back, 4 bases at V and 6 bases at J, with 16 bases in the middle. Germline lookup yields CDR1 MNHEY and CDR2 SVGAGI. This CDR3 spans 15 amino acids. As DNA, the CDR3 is TGTGCCAGCAGTTTCGACCCCTCCATGGGTCAGCCCCAGCATTTT. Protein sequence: CASSFDPSMGQPQHF.

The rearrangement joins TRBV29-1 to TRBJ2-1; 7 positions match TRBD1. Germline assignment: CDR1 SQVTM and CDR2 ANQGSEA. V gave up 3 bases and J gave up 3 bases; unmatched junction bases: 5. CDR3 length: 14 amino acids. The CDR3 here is CSVEYRGDYNEQFF. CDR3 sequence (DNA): TGCAGCGTTGAGTACAGGGGCGACTACAATGAGCAGTTCTTC.

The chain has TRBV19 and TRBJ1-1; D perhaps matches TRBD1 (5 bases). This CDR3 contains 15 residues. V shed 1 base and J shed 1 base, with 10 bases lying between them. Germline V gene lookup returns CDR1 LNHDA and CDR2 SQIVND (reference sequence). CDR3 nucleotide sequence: TGTGCCAGTAGTATAGGGTACGGGGGGAACACTGAAGCTTTCTTT. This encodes CASSIGYGGNTEAFF. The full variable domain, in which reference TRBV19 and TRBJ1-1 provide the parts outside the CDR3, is DGGITQSPKYLFRKEGQNVTLSCEQNLNHDAMYWYRQDPGQGLRLIYYSQIVNDFQKGDIAEGYSVSREKKESFPLTVTSAQKNPTAFYLCASSIGYGGNTEAFFGQGTRLTVV.

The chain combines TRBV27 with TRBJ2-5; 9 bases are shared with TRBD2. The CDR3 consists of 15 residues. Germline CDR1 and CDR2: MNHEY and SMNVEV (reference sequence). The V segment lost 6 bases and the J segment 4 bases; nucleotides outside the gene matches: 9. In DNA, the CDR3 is TGTGCCAGCAGCCCGTTTCGCGGGAGGGGAGAGACCCAGTACTTC. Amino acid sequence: CASSPFRGRGETQYF.

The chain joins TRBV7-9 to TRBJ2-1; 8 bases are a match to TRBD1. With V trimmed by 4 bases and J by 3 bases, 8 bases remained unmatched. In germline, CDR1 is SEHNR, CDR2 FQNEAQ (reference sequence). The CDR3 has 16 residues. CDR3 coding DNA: TGTGCCAGCAGCTCTGCGACAGGGGAGGACTACAATGAGCAGTTCTTC. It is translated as CASSSATGEDYNEQFF.

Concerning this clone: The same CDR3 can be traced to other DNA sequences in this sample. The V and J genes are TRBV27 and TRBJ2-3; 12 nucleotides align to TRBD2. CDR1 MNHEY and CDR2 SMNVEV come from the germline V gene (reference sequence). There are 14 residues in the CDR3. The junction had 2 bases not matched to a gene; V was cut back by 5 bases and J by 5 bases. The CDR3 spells CASSLAGGGDTQYF. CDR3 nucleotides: TGTGCCAGCAGTCTAGCGGGAGGGGGAGATACGCAGTATTTT.

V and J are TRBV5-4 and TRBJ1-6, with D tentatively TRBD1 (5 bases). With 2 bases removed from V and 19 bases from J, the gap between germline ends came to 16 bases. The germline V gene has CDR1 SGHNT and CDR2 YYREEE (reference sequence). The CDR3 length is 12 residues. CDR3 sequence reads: CASSFGPGQGHF. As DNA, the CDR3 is TGTGCCAGCAGCTTTGGCCCCGGACAAGGTCACTTT.

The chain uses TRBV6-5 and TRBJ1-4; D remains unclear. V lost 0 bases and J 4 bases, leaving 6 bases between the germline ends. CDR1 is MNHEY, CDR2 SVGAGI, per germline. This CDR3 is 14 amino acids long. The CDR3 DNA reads TGTGCCAGCAGTTACTCAAACGATAATGAAAAACTGTTTTTT. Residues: CASSYSNDNEKLFF.

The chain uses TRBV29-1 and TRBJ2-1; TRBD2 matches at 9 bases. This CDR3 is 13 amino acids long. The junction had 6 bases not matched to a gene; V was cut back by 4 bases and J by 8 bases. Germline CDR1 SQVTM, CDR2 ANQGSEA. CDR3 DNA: TGCAGCGTTGTCTTTAGCGGGGGACATGAGCAGTTCTTC. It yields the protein CSVVFSGGHEQFF.

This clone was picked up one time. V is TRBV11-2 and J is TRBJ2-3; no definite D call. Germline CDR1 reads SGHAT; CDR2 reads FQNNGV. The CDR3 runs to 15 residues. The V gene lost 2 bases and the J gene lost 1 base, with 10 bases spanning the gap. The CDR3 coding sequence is TGTGCCAGCAGCTTAAGTCCAGGCGGCACAGATACGCAGTATTTT. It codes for CASSLSPGGTDTQYF. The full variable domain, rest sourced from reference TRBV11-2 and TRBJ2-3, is EAGVAQSPRYKIIEKRQSVAFWCNPISGHATLYWYQQILGQGPKLLIQFQNNGVVDDSQLPKDRFSAERLKGVDSTLKIQPAKLEDSAVYLCASSLSPGGTDTQYFGPGTRLTVL.

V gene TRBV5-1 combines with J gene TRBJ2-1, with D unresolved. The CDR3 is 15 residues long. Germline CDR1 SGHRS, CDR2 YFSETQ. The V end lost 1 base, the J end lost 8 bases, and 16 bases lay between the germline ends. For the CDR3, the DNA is TGCGCCAGCAGCTTGAAGCGTGCGGACCCACATGAGCAGTTCTTC. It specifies CASSLKRADPHEQFF.

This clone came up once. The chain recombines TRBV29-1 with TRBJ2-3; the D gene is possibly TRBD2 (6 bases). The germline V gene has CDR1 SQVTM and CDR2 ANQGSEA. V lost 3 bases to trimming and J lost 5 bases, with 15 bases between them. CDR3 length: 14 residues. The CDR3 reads CSVEPSSVGDTQYF. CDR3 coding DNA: TGCAGCGTTGAGCCGTCTAGCGTGGGAGATACGCAGTATTTT.

The CDR3 DNA is TGTGCCAGCAGCGTAGCCGTGGCGGACTATGGCTACACCTTC. This gives the protein CASSVAVADYGYTF. The chain joins TRBV9 to TRBJ1-2; D remains ambiguous. Germline lookup yields CDR1 SGDLS and CDR2 YYNGEE. The CDR3 covers 14 residues. V lost 0 bases and J 3 bases, leaving 9 bases between the germline ends.

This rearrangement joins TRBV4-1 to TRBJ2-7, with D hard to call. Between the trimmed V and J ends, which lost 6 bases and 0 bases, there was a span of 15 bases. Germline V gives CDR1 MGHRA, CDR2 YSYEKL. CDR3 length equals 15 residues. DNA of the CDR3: TGCGCCAGCAGTCTTCATCCCAGCGACTCCTACGAGCAGTACTTC. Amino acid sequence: CASSLHPSDSYEQYF.

CDR3 loop: CASSQDWFGGGYSNQPQHF. The CDR3 nucleotides read TGCGCCAGCAGCCAAGATTGGTTTGGAGGGGGTTATAGCAATCAGCCCCAGCATTTT. This rearrangement joins TRBV4-3 to TRBJ1-5; perhaps TRBD1 as D (6 bases). This CDR3 contains 19 residues. V lost 0 bases and J 0 bases, leaving 18 bases between the germline ends. The V gene's germline CDR1 is LGHNA and CDR2 YSLEER.

The CDR3 loop reads CAWSVASSYEQYF. DNA of the CDR3: TGTGCCTGGAGTGTAGCGTCTTCTTACGAGCAGTACTTC. V is TRBV30 and J is TRBJ2-7; D is undetermined. The CDR3 spans 13 residues. The germline V gene has CDR1 GTSNPN and CDR2 SVGIG (reference sequence). Trimming shortened V by 0 bases and J by 4 bases, and 10 bases separated the two germline ends.

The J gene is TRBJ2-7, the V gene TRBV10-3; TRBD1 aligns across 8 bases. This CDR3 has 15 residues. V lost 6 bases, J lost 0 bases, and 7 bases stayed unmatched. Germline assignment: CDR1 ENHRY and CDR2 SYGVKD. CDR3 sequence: CAISPQDRVSYEQYF. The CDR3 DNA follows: TGTGCCATCAGCCCCCAGGACAGGGTCTCCTACGAGCAGTACTTC.

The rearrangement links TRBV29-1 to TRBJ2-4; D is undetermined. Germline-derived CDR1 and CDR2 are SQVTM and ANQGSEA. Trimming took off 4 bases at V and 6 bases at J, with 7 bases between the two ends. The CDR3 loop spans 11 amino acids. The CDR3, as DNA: TGCAGCGTTGTGAAGGGAAACATTCAGTACTTC. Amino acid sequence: CSVVKGNIQYF.

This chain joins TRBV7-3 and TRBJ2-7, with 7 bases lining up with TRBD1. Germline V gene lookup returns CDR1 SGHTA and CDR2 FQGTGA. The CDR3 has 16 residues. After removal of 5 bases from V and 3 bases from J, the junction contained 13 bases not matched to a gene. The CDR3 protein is CASSQTGAFTNYEQYF. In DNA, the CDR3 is TGTGCCAGCAGCCAAACAGGGGCCTTTACAAACTACGAGCAGTACTTC.

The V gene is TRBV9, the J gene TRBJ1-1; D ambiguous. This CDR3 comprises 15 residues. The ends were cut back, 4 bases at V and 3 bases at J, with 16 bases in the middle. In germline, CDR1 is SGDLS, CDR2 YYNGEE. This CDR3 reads CASSLGPGLHTEAFF. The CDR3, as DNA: TGTGCCAGCAGCTTGGGCCCGGGCCTACACACTGAAGCTTTCTTT.

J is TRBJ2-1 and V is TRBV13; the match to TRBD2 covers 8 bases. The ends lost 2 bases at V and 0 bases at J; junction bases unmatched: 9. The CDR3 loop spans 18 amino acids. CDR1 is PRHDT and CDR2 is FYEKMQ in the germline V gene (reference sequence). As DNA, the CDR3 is TGTGCCAGCAGCTTACTCGGGGGTAGCGGGGTCTCCTACAATGAGCAGTTCTTC. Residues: CASSLLGGSGVSYNEQFF.

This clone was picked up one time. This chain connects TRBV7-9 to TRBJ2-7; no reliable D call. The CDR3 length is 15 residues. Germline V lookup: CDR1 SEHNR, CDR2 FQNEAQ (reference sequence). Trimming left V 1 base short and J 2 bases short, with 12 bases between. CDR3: CASSLVSGQTYEQYF. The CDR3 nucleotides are TGTGCCAGCAGCTTAGTTAGTGGGCAAACCTACGAGCAGTACTTC.